The 21 T cell receptor beta chains in this list originate from one sample, sequenced in a study of cytomegalovirus exposure and HLA in healthy donors. In the PCR, 60 Vbeta and 13 Jbeta primers were used. Clones were sequenced by immunoSEQ multiplex PCR, and TCRdb holds only the in-frame ones, with some missing. The sample lists some 91,000 clones, about 76% occurring once. The sample was PBMCs. Every receptor here comes from a man aged 35 to 55 in good health and CMV-seropositive.

The V call is TRBV27, the J call TRBJ2-5; TRBD2 aligns across 11 bases. After removal of 3 bases from V and 4 bases from J, the junction contained 4 bases not matched to a gene. From germline, CDR1 is MNHEY and CDR2 SMNVEV (reference sequence). CDR3 length: 15 amino acids. CDR3 DNA sequence: TGTGCCAGCAGTTTCGCCGGGACTAGCGGAGAGACCCAGTACTTC. Protein: CASSFAGTSGETQYF.

The gene calls are TRBV29-1 and TRBJ1-2; TRBD1 agrees at 12 bases. Germline assignment: CDR1 SQVTM and CDR2 ANQGSEA. The length of the CDR3 is 14 residues. V shed 6 bases and J 8 bases; nucleotides not matched to a gene: 10. Here the CDR3 DNA reads TGCAGCGTCAAAGACGGGACAGGGGGCAGGGGCTACACCTTC. Translated, it gives CSVKDGTGGRGYTF.

The chain joins TRBV11-2 to TRBJ1-2, with 7 bases matching TRBD1. The germline V gene has CDR1 SGHAT and CDR2 FQNNGV. Trimming cost V 4 bases and J 7 bases; bases outside gene matches: 9. This CDR3 contains 14 residues. CDR3 sequence reads: CASSSMTGLGGYTF. The CDR3 DNA reads as TGTGCCAGCAGCTCTATGACAGGGTTAGGTGGCTACACCTTC.

The chain joins TRBV19 to TRBJ1-5; D gene ambiguous. Germline CDR1 and CDR2: LNHDA and SQIVND (reference sequence). This CDR3 region has 13 residues. V was shortened by 8 bases and J by 4 bases, with 12 bases between the two germline ends. CDR3 protein: CASADTINQPQHF. DNA of the CDR3: TGTGCCAGTGCAGACACCATAAATCAGCCCCAGCATTTT.

Sample share makes this clone medium-sized. The V gene is TRBV6-6, the J gene TRBJ1-1; no reliable D call. V was clipped by 0 bases and J by 11 bases, with 10 bases between them. Germline V gives CDR1 MNHNY, CDR2 SVGAGI (reference sequence). The CDR3 totals 12 residues. The CDR3: CASSYSGGMAFF. The CDR3 nucleotides read TGTGCCAGCAGTTACTCGGGAGGAATGGCTTTCTTT.

The rearrangement uses TRBV7-9 and TRBJ2-7, with D possibly TRBD1 on 6 matching bases. Germline values: CDR1 SEHNR, CDR2 FQNEAQ (reference sequence). The germline V and J ends were trimmed by 5 bases and 4 bases, with 15 bases remaining between them. CDR3 size: 14 residues. The CDR3 region has the DNA TGTGCCAGCAGCACCCAGGGGATTTCGTACGAGCAGTACTTC. This sequence encodes CASSTQGISYEQYF.

The chain has TRBV5-6 and TRBJ1-3; TRBD1 matches 9 bases. V lost 3 bases, J lost 2 bases, and 3 bases stayed unmatched. The germline V gene has CDR1 SGHDT and CDR2 YYEEEE. The CDR3 contains 15 residues. The CDR3 sequence is CASSWGQGTGNTIYF. CDR3 nucleotide sequence: TGTGCCAGCAGCTGGGGACAGGGAACTGGAAACACCATATATTTT.

V is TRBV15 and J is TRBJ2-2; D is possibly TRBD2 (7 bases). Germline CDR1 LNHNV, CDR2 YYDKDF (reference sequence). CDR3 length equals 16 residues. V lost 2 bases and J lost 2, with 12 bases in between. The CDR3: CATSRKGGPNTGELFF. For the CDR3, the DNA is TGTGCCACCAGCAGAAAGGGGGGGCCCAACACCGGGGAGCTGTTTTTT.

A note on this clone: The sample contains more than one DNA sequence encoding this CDR3. This rearrangement joins TRBV19 to TRBJ2-7; TRBD1 matches 7 bases. The germline CDR1 and CDR2 sequences are LNHDA and SQIVND (reference sequence). The CDR3 runs 13 residues. V dropped 6 bases and J dropped 3; count of bases not matched to a gene: 5. The CDR3, as DNA: TGTGCCAGTAGGAGGGGACAGCTCTACGAGCAGTACTTC. It is translated as CASRRGQLYEQYF.

CDR3 in DNA: TGTGCCAGCAGCTACGCCTTACAGAACACCGGGGAGCTGTTTTTT. Residues: CASSYALQNTGELFF. The gene calls are TRBV11-2 and TRBJ2-2, with D unresolved. V was trimmed by 4 bases and J by 1 base, leaving 10 bases between them. The germline CDR1 and CDR2 sequences are SGHAT and FQNNGV. CDR3 length: 15 residues.

This sequence joins TRBV9 and TRBJ2-3, with TRBD2 matching 8 bases. The CDR3 is made up of 15 amino acids. Germline V CDR1 and CDR2: SGDLS, YYNGEE. V trimming: 4 bases; J trimming: 3 bases; junction bases outside the gene matches: 7. The CDR3 protein is CASSLGTSSTDTQYF. DNA of the CDR3: TGTGCCAGCAGCCTGGGGACTAGTTCAACAGATACGCAGTATTTT.

This clone was seen only once. The chain is built from TRBV4-1 and TRBJ2-5; D gene uncertain. The DNA matches TRBJ2-7 better at its end, which makes the J call doubtful. In germline, CDR1 is MGHRA, CDR2 YSYEKL. The length of the CDR3 is 14 residues. The chain's CDR3 is CASSQDSRSYEQYF. DNA for the CDR3: TGCGCCAGCAGCCAAGATTCTAGGTCCTACGAGCAGTACTTC.

This clone appeared a single time. The V gene is TRBV4-1, the J gene TRBJ2-4; a possible D gene is TRBD1 (5 bases). V gave up 1 base and J gave up 0 bases, with 10 bases separating them. Germline values: CDR1 MGHRA, CDR2 YSYEKL. The CDR3 has 16 amino acids. The CDR3 DNA follows: TGCGCCAGCAGCCAAGTCGAGACAGTAGCCAAAAACATTCAGTACTTC. Protein: CASSQVETVAKNIQYF.

The J gene is TRBJ1-2, the V gene TRBV11-2; the D gene is possibly TRBD1 (5 bases). V dropped 3 bases and J dropped 5 bases, with 13 bases sitting between them. This CDR3 is built from 14 residues. Germline CDR1 is SGHAT and CDR2 is FQNNGV. CDR3: CASSLLTEIYGYTF. CDR3 coding DNA: TGTGCCAGCAGCTTGTTGACAGAGATTTATGGCTACACCTTC.

J is TRBJ2-1 and V is TRBV13, with D unclear. The CDR3 spans 13 residues. Trimming cost V 1 base and J 6 bases, with 7 bases left between them. The germline V gene encodes CDR1 PRHDT and CDR2 FYEKMQ (reference sequence). The CDR3 loop reads CASSLVGPNEQFF. The CDR3 DNA follows: TGTGCCAGCAGCTTAGTTGGGCCCAATGAGCAGTTCTTC.

The chain recombines TRBV4-1 with TRBJ1-1; no clear D. V was clipped by 1 base and J by 1 base, with 7 bases between them. Germline V gene sequence: CDR1 MGHRA, CDR2 YSYEKL. The CDR3 runs 14 residues. The CDR3 bases are TGCGCCAGCAGCCAAGTAAGAGGGAACACTGAAGCTTTCTTT. Translation: CASSQVRGNTEAFF.

This clone was seen only once. V usage is TRBV7-3 and J usage is TRBJ2-2; D possibly corresponds to TRBD1 (7 bases). Germline CDR1 is SGHTA and CDR2 is FQGTGA. This CDR3 has 14 residues. Trimming removed 5 bases from V and 4 bases from J, with 11 bases in between. The CDR3 loop is CASSDQGGTGELFF. The CDR3 DNA sequence: TGTGCCAGCAGCGATCAGGGGGGCACCGGGGAGCTGTTTTTT.

The V call is TRBV2, the J call TRBJ2-1, with 7 nucleotides matching TRBD2. The V and J ends lost 7 bases and 10 bases, in that order; junction bases with no gene match: 10. Germline values: CDR1 SNHLY, CDR2 FYNNEI. CDR3 length: 13 amino acids. Here the CDR3 reads CASTASNGGEQFF. CDR3 DNA: TGTGCCAGCACCGCCTCAAACGGGGGGGAGCAGTTCTTC.

This chain links TRBV11-2 with TRBJ2-5; the D gene is possibly TRBD2 (5 bases). Germline lookup yields CDR1 SGHAT and CDR2 FQNNGV. The CDR3 contains 14 residues. With 1 base removed from V and 4 bases from J, the gap between germline ends came to 10 bases. The CDR3 region has the DNA TGTGCCAGCAGCTTAGGAATAGGGAGAGAGACCCAGTACTTC. Protein product: CASSLGIGRETQYF.

About this clone: The same CDR3 arises from other DNA sequences in this sample as well. The chain employs TRBV9 and TRBJ1-2; a weak D match, TRBD1 (5 bases). CDR1 is SGDLS, CDR2 YYNGEE, per germline. CDR3 length equals 14 residues. V was trimmed by 0 bases and J by 0 bases, leaving 6 bases between them. The CDR3: CASSVGDSNYGYTF. CDR3 DNA sequence: TGTGCCAGCAGCGTAGGGGACTCTAACTATGGCTACACCTTC.

The chain uses TRBV4-1 and TRBJ2-4; TRBD2 matches at 16 bases. The junction had 13 bases not matched to a gene; V was cut back by 5 bases and J by 3 bases. Germline CDR1 MGHRA, CDR2 YSYEKL. The CDR3 runs 20 residues. CDR3 amino acids: CASSVPAGTSGGAGKNIQYF. The CDR3 DNA follows: TGCGCCAGCAGCGTCCCCGCCGGGACTAGCGGGGGGGCAGGCAAAAACATTCAGTACTTC.